The 27 T cell receptor beta chains below were found in one sample sequenced in a study of T cell responses to AZD1222 COVID-19 vaccine. TCRdb keeps only in-frame clones here, not all; method: immunoSEQ multiplex PCR. The sample has over 60,000 clones, around nine tenths seen once. Sample: peripheral blood, taken on day 0 of AZD1222 vaccination. These receptors all come from an adult in good health.

V usage is TRBV7-2 and J usage is TRBJ2-1; the match to TRBD2 covers 14 bases. The CDR3 is 17 residues long. V lost 5 bases, J lost 7 bases, and 10 bases stayed unmatched. The germline gives CDR1 SGHTA, CDR2 FQGNSA. The CDR3 DNA reads TGTGCCAGCAGCGTAGAGACTAGCGGGGGGGCTTGGAATGAGCAGTTCTTC. Its protein is CASSVETSGGAWNEQFF.

The table lists this clone with a few counts. Other DNA sequences from this sample encode an identical CDR3 as well. The V and J genes are TRBV2 and TRBJ1-5; D is unresolved. Trimming shortened V by 2 bases and J by 4 bases, and 6 bases separated the two germline ends. The length of the CDR3 is 13 residues. Germline values: CDR1 SNHLY, CDR2 FYNNEI. CDR3 sequence: CASSEQHNQPQHF. CDR3 DNA sequence: TGTGCCAGCAGTGAACAGCATAATCAGCCCCAGCATTTT.

The CDR3 reads CASSPAGEYGYTF. In DNA, the CDR3 is TGTGCCAGCTCACCGGCAGGGGAATATGGCTACACCTTC. The chain employs TRBV18 and TRBJ1-2, with D perhaps TRBD1 (6 bases). CDR1 is KGHSH, CDR2 LQKENI, per germline. The V gene lost 3 bases and the J gene lost 5 bases, with 10 bases spanning the gap. The CDR3 contains 13 residues.

This clone is a singleton in its sample. The genes are TRBV28 and TRBJ1-6, with D perhaps matching TRBD1 (6 bases). V was trimmed by 3 bases and J by 7 bases, leaving 13 bases between them. The length of the CDR3 is 15 residues. Per the germline V gene, CDR1 is MDHEN and CDR2 is SYDVKM. CDR3 nucleotides: TGTGCCAGCAGTTTTCTCGACAGGTCGAATTCACCCCTCCACTTT. This sequence encodes CASSFLDRSNSPLHF.

CDR3 bases: TGCGCCAGCAGCTTGGGCGACAAGGGGATCTGGGCCCCTAGTGGTTCACCCCTCCACTTT. This sequence encodes CASSLGDKGIWAPSGSPLHF. This sequence joins TRBV5-1 and TRBJ1-6, with a tentative D call TRBD1 (5 bases). Trimming shortened V by 0 bases and J by 9 bases, and 28 bases separated the two germline ends. Germline V gives CDR1 SGHRS, CDR2 YFSETQ. This CDR3 comprises 20 residues. Based on the CDR3 plus reference TRBV5-1 and TRBJ1-6, the full variable domain is KAGVTQTPRYLIKTRGQQVTLSCSPISGHRSVSWYQQTPGQGLQFLFEYFSETQRNKGNFPGRFSGRQFSNSRSEMNVSTLELGDSALYLCASSLGDKGIWAPSGSPLHFGNGTRLTVT.

V gene TRBV7-2 combines with J gene TRBJ2-5; D may be TRBD1 or TRBD2 (7 bases each). Trimming removed 5 bases from V and 5 bases from J, with 21 bases in between. The CDR3 length is 16 residues. The germline V gene encodes CDR1 SGHTA and CDR2 FQGNSA. The CDR3 sequence: CASSPGGGRVGETQYF. Here the CDR3 DNA reads TGTGCCAGCAGCCCAGGGGGGGGGCGAGTTGGGGAGACCCAGTACTTC.

This clone was found once. As DNA, the CDR3 is TGCGCCAGCAGCTTGGGAGGGGGCTTAGATACGCAGTATTTT. Translating gives CASSLGGGLDTQYF. V usage is TRBV5-1 and J usage is TRBJ2-3, with TRBD1 matching over 7 bases. V shed 0 bases, J shed 5 bases, and the junction held 3 bases outside the gene matches. The germline V gene has CDR1 SGHRS and CDR2 YFSETQ. The CDR3 totals 14 residues.

The sample holds a few counts of this clone. The chain couples TRBV7-9 to TRBJ1-1; 9 bases fit TRBD1. The V gene's germline CDR1 is SEHNR and CDR2 FQNEAQ (reference sequence). This CDR3 is built from 17 residues. V lost 7 bases and J lost 0; bases outside the gene matches: 12. DNA of the CDR3: TGTGCCAGCACCATAGGGGGGACAGGGCTCATGAACACTGAAGCTTTCTTT. Protein product: CASTIGGTGLMNTEAFF.

V is TRBV11-2 and J is TRBJ1-5; TRBD1 aligns across 10 bases. J lost 1 base, V lost 4 bases, and 1 base had no gene match. CDR1 is SGHAT, CDR2 FQNNGV, per germline. The CDR3 length is 15 residues. DNA of the CDR3: TGTGCCAGCAGCTGGGGACAGGGGAGCAATCAGCCCCAGCATTTT. It yields the protein CASSWGQGSNQPQHF.

The chain combines TRBV2 with TRBJ1-6; 7 bases line up with TRBD1. Germline CDR1 is SNHLY and CDR2 is FYNNEI. J lost 10 bases, V lost 8 bases, and 14 bases had no gene match. The CDR3 sequence is 15 residues long. CDR3 in amino acids: CASGYRDQGGSPLHF. CDR3 sequence (DNA): TGTGCCAGCGGATACCGGGACCAGGGGGGCTCACCCCTCCACTTT.

The chain uses TRBV19 and TRBJ1-1; weak D call: TRBD1 (5 bases). Germline V gene sequence: CDR1 LNHDA, CDR2 SQIVND (reference sequence). V lost 7 bases and J lost 12, with 18 bases in between. The CDR3 sequence is 12 residues long. The chain's CDR3 is CASTQVVGLTFF. DNA for the CDR3: TGTGCCAGTACTCAAGTTGTGGGGCTAACTTTCTTT.

In this sample, this clone turned up once. The rearrangement links TRBV15 to TRBJ2-3; 7 nucleotides align to TRBD2. The CDR3 has 18 amino acids. Germline-derived CDR1 and CDR2 are LNHNV and YYDKDF (reference sequence). V trimming: 0 bases; J trimming: 2 bases; junction bases outside the gene matches: 11. This CDR3 reads CATSRDYPAGSNTDTQYF. The CDR3 nucleotides are TGTGCCACCAGCAGAGATTATCCAGCGGGGTCTAACACAGATACGCAGTATTTT.

This chain connects TRBV19 to TRBJ1-2; no reliable D call. This CDR3 is built from 14 residues. CDR1 LNHDA and CDR2 SQIVND come from the germline V gene (reference sequence). The V and J ends lost 5 bases and 8 bases respectively, with 18 bases between them. CDR3: CASSAGAGLIGYTF. The CDR3 nucleotides read TGTGCCAGTAGTGCCGGTGCGGGGTTAATAGGCTACACCTTC.

The V call is TRBV7-8, the J call TRBJ2-2; TRBD2 is a possible D gene (5 bases). The V end was cut by 5 bases, the J end by 5 bases, with 21 bases between. This CDR3 has 17 amino acids. Germline assignment: CDR1 SGHVS and CDR2 FQNEAQ. CDR3 DNA sequence: TGTGCCAGCAGCCAGACGGTAGGGAGCGGAAGGACCGGGGAGCTGTTTTTT. It yields the protein CASSQTVGSGRTGELFF.

The rearrangement uses TRBV5-4 and TRBJ2-3; no definite D call. The CDR3 is made up of 15 amino acids. The germline V gene encodes CDR1 SGHNT and CDR2 YYREEE (reference sequence). Trimming removed 0 bases from V and 1 base from J, with 9 bases in between. The DNA for the CDR3 is TGTGCCAGCAGCTTGGGCCAGCTAGGCACAGATACGCAGTATTTT. This sequence encodes CASSLGQLGTDTQYF.

The chain carries TRBV30 and TRBJ1-1; D possibly corresponds to TRBD1 (5 bases). Deletions cut 3 bases from V and 0 bases from J, with 8 bases between. The CDR3 totals 13 residues. Germline values: CDR1 GTSNPN, CDR2 SVGIG (reference sequence). The CDR3 DNA reads as TGTGCCTGGAGGGGGGATCTGAACACTGAAGCTTTCTTT. It codes for CAWRGDLNTEAFF.

This rearrangement joins TRBV19 to TRBJ2-2; 9 bases are a match to TRBD1. Germline-derived CDR1 and CDR2 are LNHDA and SQIVND (reference sequence). The V and J ends lost 4 bases and 3 bases, in that order; junction bases with no gene match: 3. This CDR3 has 15 amino acids. CDR3 DNA: TGTGCCAGTAGTAACAGGGGGCGCGACACCGGGGAGCTGTTTTTT. This sequence encodes CASSNRGRDTGELFF.

J is TRBJ1-2 and V is TRBV28; D is unresolved. CDR1 and CDR2 from the germline V gene are MDHEN and SYDVKM. V dropped 3 bases and J dropped 1 base, with 6 bases sitting between them. The CDR3 is made up of 13 amino acids. The CDR3 loop reads CASSFGSNYGYTF. Written as DNA, the CDR3 is TGTGCCAGCAGTTTCGGCAGTAACTATGGCTACACCTTC.

V usage is TRBV2 and J usage is TRBJ1-2; 7 nucleotides agree with TRBD1. The ends lost 7 bases at V and 5 bases at J; junction bases unmatched: 7. Germline V gene data show CDR1 as SNHLY and CDR2 as FYNNEI. The CDR3 totals 13 residues. The CDR3 DNA reads as TGTGCCAGCACACCAACAGGGGCGTATGGCTACACCTTC. This codes for CASTPTGAYGYTF.

The genes are TRBV5-4 and TRBJ1-1, with D tentatively TRBD1 (6 bases). The germline V gene encodes CDR1 SGHNT and CDR2 YYREEE (reference sequence). CDR3 length: 15 residues. The V end lost 0 bases, the J end lost 4 bases, and 13 bases lay between the germline ends. CDR3 region: CASSLGGAVGTEAFF. For the CDR3, the DNA is TGTGCCAGCAGCTTGGGGGGGGCTGTTGGCACTGAAGCTTTCTTT.

The chain recombines TRBV11-2 with TRBJ2-3; 7 bases match TRBD2. J was trimmed by 3 bases and V by 0 bases; bases with no gene match: 9. Per germline, CDR1 SGHAT and CDR2 FQNNGV. The CDR3 runs to 17 residues. In DNA, the CDR3 is TGTGCCAGCAGCTTAGATCCTGCCAGCGGGGTGACAGATACGCAGTATTTT. This sequence encodes CASSLDPASGVTDTQYF. The full variable domain, with the rest looked up from reference TRBV11-2 and TRBJ2-3, is EAGVAQSPRYKIIEKRQSVAFWCNPISGHATLYWYQQILGQGPKLLIQFQNNGVVDDSQLPKDRFSAERLKGVDSTLKIQPAKLEDSAVYLCASSLDPASGVTDTQYFGPGTRLTVL.

The chain carries TRBV19 and TRBJ1-5; a weak D match, TRBD1 (5 bases). Trimming left V 10 bases short and J 7 bases short, with 17 bases between. Looked up from germline, CDR1 is LNHDA and CDR2 is SQIVND (reference sequence). CDR3 size: 13 residues. The CDR3 DNA sequence: TGTGCCACCAACTCAGGGTGGGGCCAGCCCCAGCATTTT. Protein sequence: CATNSGWGQPQHF.

This chain joins TRBV19 and TRBJ2-5; no clear D. Germline-derived CDR1 and CDR2 are LNHDA and SQIVND (reference sequence). The CDR3 consists of 14 residues. V lost 4 bases to trimming and J lost 2 bases, with 11 bases between them. CDR3 sequence: CASSRLTNQETQYF. For the CDR3, the DNA is TGTGCCAGTAGTAGACTTACTAATCAAGAGACCCAGTACTTC.

CDR3 protein: CASSLGTGDGENYGYTF. The CDR3 DNA reads TGTGCCAGCAGCTTAGGGACAGGGGACGGAGAAAACTATGGCTACACCTTC. This sequence joins TRBV7-3 and TRBJ1-2, with 10 bases aligning to TRBD1. Looked up from germline, CDR1 is SGHTA and CDR2 is FQGTGA. V trimming: 2 bases; J trimming: 2 bases; junction bases outside the gene matches: 8. The CDR3 length is 17 residues.

This chain links TRBV6-1 with TRBJ1-2; TRBD1 is a possible D gene (5 bases). Germline loops: CDR1 MNHNS, CDR2 SASEGT. The length of the CDR3 is 15 residues. Trimming cost V 3 bases and J 4 bases, with 15 bases left between them. For the CDR3, the DNA is TGTGCCAGCAGTGAGGTCGGGGGTTCTTTCTATGGCTACACCTTC. Protein product: CASSEVGGSFYGYTF.

The chain carries TRBV5-6 and TRBJ1-2; D remains ambiguous. V was shortened by 4 bases and J by 3 bases, with 10 bases between the two germline ends. Germline values: CDR1 SGHDT, CDR2 YYEEEE. This CDR3 is built from 13 residues. Written as DNA, the CDR3 is TGTGCCAGCAGCGCCGGACGGGACTATGGCTACACCTTC. It translates to CASSAGRDYGYTF.

The chain joins TRBV27 to TRBJ1-6, with D perhaps matching TRBD1 (5 bases). CDR3 size: 14 residues. Trimming took off 6 bases at V and 7 bases at J, with 13 bases between the two ends. Germline CDR1 MNHEY, CDR2 SMNVEV (reference sequence). CDR3 region: CASSWDLGNSPLHF. CDR3 bases: TGTGCCAGCAGCTGGGACCTAGGCAATTCACCCCTCCACTTT.